This paragraph covers one T cell receptor (beta chain) sequence. The antigen is unknown. The PCR used 60 Vbeta and 13 Jbeta primers. Clones were read by immunoSEQ multiplex PCR, and TCRdb kept only the in-frame ones, dropping some. The sample has about 98,000 clones, 70% to 80% seen once. The sample is drawn from a study of cytomegalovirus exposure and HLA in healthy donors. Broader study findings: Prior analysis indicated that the majority of TCR beta V segments exhibited productivity approximately 90% or approximately 30% of the time. It was reportedly the case that the classifier diagnosed cytomegalovirus status with high specificity and sensitivity.

The sample taken for sequencing was PBMCs. This receptor was taken from a man aged 18 to 30 in good health and CMV-seropositive.

In DNA form, the CDR3 reads TGTGCCAGCAGCCTGTGGACTAGCGGGACCAACACCGGGGAGCTGTTTTTT. Translating it yields CASSLWTSGTNTGELFF. V is TRBV13 and J is TRBJ2-2, with 12 bases matching TRBD2. The CDR3 sequence is 17 residues long. CDR1 is PRHDT and CDR2 is FYEKMQ in the germline V gene (reference sequence). Trimming cost V 5 bases and J 2 bases; bases outside gene matches: 6.